One T cell receptor beta chain is described in this entry. The source of the sample is a study of blood T cell repertoires in COVID-19. Study information: Collection of acute and convalescent COVID-19 samples took place in the United States, Italy and Spain. The analysed material was cDNA or gDNA that came from T cells, B-cell-depleted T cells, or PBMCs.

In the source study's methods: Scientists estimated how many nucleated cells there were by amplifying reference gene primers. Profiled with immunoSEQ multiplex PCR; TCRdb holds only in-frame clones, not every one. V and J calls and clone size are given by that table; D and trimming were obtained from the DNA. Of roughly 260,000 clones listed, around 92% are singletons. Seattle participants joined during active infection and were tracked over time. V shed 1 base, J shed 7 bases, and the junction held 9 bases outside the gene matches. Germline CDR1 is LGHNT and CDR2 is FRNRAP. The CDR3 runs to 17 residues.

The sample consisted of peripheral blood. This sequence joins TRBV12-5 and TRBJ2-1; 11 bases align to TRBD2. The source of this sequence is a person between 18 and 35 years old with COVID-19, enrolled during active disease. The CDR3: CASGLARTSGSGNEQFF. In nucleotides, the CDR3 is TGTGCTAGTGGTTTGGCAAGAACTAGCGGGAGTGGGAATGAGCAGTTCTTC. The entire variable domain, with the rest obtained from reference TRBV12-5 and TRBJ2-1, is as follows: DARVTQTPRHKVTEMGQEVTMRCQPILGHNTVFWYRQTMMQGLELLAYFRNRAPLDDSGMPKDRFSAEMPDATLATLKIQPSEPRDSAVYFCASGLARTSGSGNEQFFGPGTRLTVL.